The 10 T cell receptor beta chains below come from one sample, sequenced in a study of regulatory T cells in long-lasting Graves disease. The TCR beta library used iRepertoire HTBI primers with Arm-PCR amplification of CDR3. TCRdb ran MiXCR on the multiplex PCR reads and lists one entry per CDR3 protein. The table includes about 290,000 distinct CDR3 sequences, around a fifth detected once. Time point indicated: persistent/refractory GD, antithyroid drugs over 5 years with positive TRAb. PBMC-extracted RNA yielded the TCR library. The sequencing used peripheral blood mononuclear cells (PBMCs), collected when the disease was refractory, from a patient treated with antithyroid drugs. The receptors shown here come from a female donor with Graves disease.

This clonotype was counted between two and nine times. The gene calls are TRBV6-1 and TRBJ2-7, with 9 nucleotides matching TRBD2. V shed 6 bases and J 2 bases; nucleotides not matched to a gene: 5. The CDR3 is 14 amino acids. Germline lookup yields CDR1 MNHNS and CDR2 SASEGT. The CDR3 reads CASSGLALTYEQYF. CDR3 DNA sequence: TGTGCCAGCAGCGGACTAGCGTTAACCTACGAGCAGTACTTC.

Only a few counts were recorded for this clonotype. The chain joins TRBV6-5 to TRBJ1-2, with 11 bases aligning to TRBD1. Germline CDR1 and CDR2: MNHEY and SVGAGI. With 4 bases clipped from V and 4 bases from J, the junction kept 14 bases outside the gene matches. The CDR3 consists of 18 residues. This CDR3 reads CASSSLGRTGGFGYGYTF. The CDR3 bases are TGTGCCAGCAGTTCGTTGGGCAGGACAGGGGGCTTCGGCTATGGCTACACCTTC.

This clonotype was recorded at least ten times. The chain carries TRBV2 and TRBJ2-5, with D perhaps TRBD1 (6 bases). V was trimmed by 6 bases and J by 3 bases, leaving 11 bases between them. Per the germline V gene, CDR1 is SNHLY and CDR2 is FYNNEI. This CDR3 is 13 amino acids long. CDR3 DNA sequence: TGTGCCAGCAGGCGGCAGGGGAAAGAGACCCAGTACTTC. Translating gives CASRRQGKETQYF.

V gene TRBV27 combines with J gene TRBJ2-7; TRBD1 is a possible D gene (6 bases). Trimming removed 2 bases from V and 6 bases from J, with 17 bases in between. Germline V gene sequence: CDR1 MNHEY, CDR2 SMNVEV (reference sequence). This CDR3 comprises 15 residues. CDR3 DNA sequence: TGTGCCAGCAGTTTACAGGGGATAGCCCCTGGCGAGCAGTACTTC. Translating it yields CASSLQGIAPGEQYF.

This clonotype was seen ten or more times. The chain couples TRBV11-2 to TRBJ2-7, with TRBD1 as a possible D gene (6 bases). Per the germline V gene, CDR1 is SGHAT and CDR2 is FQNNGV. The CDR3 covers 14 residues. Trimming shortened V by 5 bases and J by 3 bases, and 14 bases separated the two germline ends. CDR3 in amino acids: CASSARQAHYEQYF. The CDR3 DNA follows: TGTGCCAGCAGCGCCCGACAGGCCCACTACGAGCAGTACTTC.

This clonotype was detected only a few times. This chain links TRBV7-2 with TRBJ2-2; D remains ambiguous. The CDR3 totals 16 residues. V was pared by 4 bases and J by 2 bases, with 14 bases between. The germline CDR1 and CDR2 sequences are SGHTA and FQGNSA. The CDR3 here is CASSSRAASNTGELFF. CDR3 nucleotide sequence: TGTGCCAGCAGCTCTAGGGCGGCTTCCAACACCGGGGAGCTGTTTTTT.

This clonotype showed up many times. The V and J genes are TRBV20-1 and TRBJ2-7, with 7 bases lining up with TRBD1. Trimming removed 2 bases from V and 2 bases from J; junction bases left unmatched: 6. This CDR3 comprises 14 residues. The germline V gene encodes CDR1 DFQATT and CDR2 SNEGSKA (reference sequence). CDR3 loop: CSARRTGGTYEQYF. CDR3 bases: TGCAGTGCTAGACGGACAGGCGGCACCTACGAGCAGTACTTC.

The chain combines TRBV4-3 with TRBJ2-7; maybe TRBD2 (6 bases). V was trimmed by 0 bases and J by 0 bases, leaving 9 bases between them. The CDR3 extends over 15 amino acids. Germline CDR1 is LGHNA and CDR2 is YSLEER. In nucleotides, the CDR3 is TGCGCCAGCAGCCAAGATAAGGAGGGCTCCTACGAGCAGTACTTC. Protein sequence: CASSQDKEGSYEQYF.

The DNA for the CDR3 is TGCGCCAGCAGCCAAGCCTTGGGCAGACGGTCATTATCTCAGCCCCAGCATTTT. This translates into CASSQALGRRSLSQPQHF. The chain combines TRBV4-1 with TRBJ1-5; D uncertain. V lost 1 base and J 6 bases, leaving 22 bases between the germline ends. The CDR3 runs to 18 residues. Germline-derived CDR1 and CDR2 are MGHRA and YSYEKL.

This clonotype occurred a few times. With a much larger clone just one base away, this may be a read error. The chain employs TRBV18 and TRBJ1-1; possible D gene TRBD1, 5 bases. In germline, CDR1 is KGHSH, CDR2 LQKENI. The CDR3 has 12 residues. Here the CDR3 DNA reads TGTGCCAGCTCATCAGGACACCTTGAAGCTTCCTTT. Translated: CASSSGHLEASF.